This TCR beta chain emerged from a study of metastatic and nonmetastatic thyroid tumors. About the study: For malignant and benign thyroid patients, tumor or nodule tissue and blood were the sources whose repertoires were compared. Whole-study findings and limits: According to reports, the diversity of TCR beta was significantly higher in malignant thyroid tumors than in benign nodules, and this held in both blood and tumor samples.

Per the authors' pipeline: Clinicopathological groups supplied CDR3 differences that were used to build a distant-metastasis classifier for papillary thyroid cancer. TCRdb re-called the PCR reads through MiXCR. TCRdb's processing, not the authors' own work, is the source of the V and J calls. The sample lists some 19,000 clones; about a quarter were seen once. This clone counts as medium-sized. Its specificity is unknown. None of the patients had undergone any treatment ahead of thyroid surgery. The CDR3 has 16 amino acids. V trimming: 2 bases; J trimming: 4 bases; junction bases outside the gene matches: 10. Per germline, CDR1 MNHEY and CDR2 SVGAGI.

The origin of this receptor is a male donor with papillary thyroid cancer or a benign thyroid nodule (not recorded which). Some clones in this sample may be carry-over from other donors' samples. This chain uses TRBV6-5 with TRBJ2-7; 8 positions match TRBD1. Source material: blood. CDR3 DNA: TGTGCCAGCAGTTACGGGGCAGGGGGCAAGAAATACGAGCAGTACTTC. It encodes CASSYGAGGKKYEQYF.